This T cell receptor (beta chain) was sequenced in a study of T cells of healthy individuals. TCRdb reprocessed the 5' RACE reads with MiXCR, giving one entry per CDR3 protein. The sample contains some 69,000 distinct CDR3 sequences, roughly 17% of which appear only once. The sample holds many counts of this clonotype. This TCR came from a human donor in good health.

DNA of the CDR3: TGTGCCAGCAGCCCTCTAGGAGCGGGAGGCCTTAATGAGCAGTTCTTC. This codes for CASSPLGAGGLNEQFF. The chain combines TRBV12-3 or TRBV12-4 with TRBJ2-1, with 9 bases identical to TRBD2. The CDR3 totals 16 residues. With 6 bases clipped from V and 7 bases from J, the junction kept 13 bases outside the gene matches.